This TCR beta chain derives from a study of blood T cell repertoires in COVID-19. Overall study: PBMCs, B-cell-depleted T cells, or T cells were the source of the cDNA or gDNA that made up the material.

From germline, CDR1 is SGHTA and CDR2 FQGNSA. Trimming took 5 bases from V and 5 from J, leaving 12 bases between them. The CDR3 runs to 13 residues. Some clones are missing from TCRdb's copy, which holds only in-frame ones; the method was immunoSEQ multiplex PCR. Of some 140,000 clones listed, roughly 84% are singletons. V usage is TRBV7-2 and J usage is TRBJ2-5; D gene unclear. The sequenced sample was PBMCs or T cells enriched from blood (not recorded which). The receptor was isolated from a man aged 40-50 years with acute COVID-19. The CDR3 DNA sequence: TGTGCCAGCAGCCCCCGAAGCGCTGAGACCCAGTACTTC. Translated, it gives CASSPRSAETQYF.